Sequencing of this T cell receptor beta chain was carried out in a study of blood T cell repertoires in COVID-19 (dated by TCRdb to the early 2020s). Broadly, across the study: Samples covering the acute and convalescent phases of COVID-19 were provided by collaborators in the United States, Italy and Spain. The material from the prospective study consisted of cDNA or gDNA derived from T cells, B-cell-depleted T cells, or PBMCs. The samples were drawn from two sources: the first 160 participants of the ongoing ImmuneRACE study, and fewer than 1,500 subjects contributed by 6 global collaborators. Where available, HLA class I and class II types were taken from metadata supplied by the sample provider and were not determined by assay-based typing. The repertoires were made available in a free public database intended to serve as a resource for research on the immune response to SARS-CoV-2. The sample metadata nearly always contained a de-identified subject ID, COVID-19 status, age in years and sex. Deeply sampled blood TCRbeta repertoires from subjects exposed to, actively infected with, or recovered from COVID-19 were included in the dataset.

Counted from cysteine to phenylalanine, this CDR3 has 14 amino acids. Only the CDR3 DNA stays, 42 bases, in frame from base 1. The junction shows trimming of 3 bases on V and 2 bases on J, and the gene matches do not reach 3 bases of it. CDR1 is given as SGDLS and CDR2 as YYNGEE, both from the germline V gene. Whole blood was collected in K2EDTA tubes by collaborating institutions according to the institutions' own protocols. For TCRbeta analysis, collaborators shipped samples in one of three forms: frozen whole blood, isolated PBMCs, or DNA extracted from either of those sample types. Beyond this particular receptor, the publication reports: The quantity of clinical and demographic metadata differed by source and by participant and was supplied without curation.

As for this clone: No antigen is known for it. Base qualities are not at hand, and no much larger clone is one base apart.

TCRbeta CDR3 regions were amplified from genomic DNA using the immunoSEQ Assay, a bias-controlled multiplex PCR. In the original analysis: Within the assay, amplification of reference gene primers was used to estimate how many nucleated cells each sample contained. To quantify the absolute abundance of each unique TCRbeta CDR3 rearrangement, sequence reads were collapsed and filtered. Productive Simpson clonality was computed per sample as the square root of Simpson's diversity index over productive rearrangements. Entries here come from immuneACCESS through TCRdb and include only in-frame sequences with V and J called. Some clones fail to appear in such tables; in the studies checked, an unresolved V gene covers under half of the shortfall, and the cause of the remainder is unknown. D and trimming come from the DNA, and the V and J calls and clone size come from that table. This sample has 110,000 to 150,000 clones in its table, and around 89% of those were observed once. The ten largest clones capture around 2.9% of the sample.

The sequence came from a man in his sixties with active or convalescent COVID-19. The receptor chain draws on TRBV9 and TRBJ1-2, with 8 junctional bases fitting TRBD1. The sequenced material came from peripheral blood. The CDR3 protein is CASSGQGSNYGYTF. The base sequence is TGTGCCAGCAGCGGACAGGGGTCCAACTATGGCTACACCTTC.